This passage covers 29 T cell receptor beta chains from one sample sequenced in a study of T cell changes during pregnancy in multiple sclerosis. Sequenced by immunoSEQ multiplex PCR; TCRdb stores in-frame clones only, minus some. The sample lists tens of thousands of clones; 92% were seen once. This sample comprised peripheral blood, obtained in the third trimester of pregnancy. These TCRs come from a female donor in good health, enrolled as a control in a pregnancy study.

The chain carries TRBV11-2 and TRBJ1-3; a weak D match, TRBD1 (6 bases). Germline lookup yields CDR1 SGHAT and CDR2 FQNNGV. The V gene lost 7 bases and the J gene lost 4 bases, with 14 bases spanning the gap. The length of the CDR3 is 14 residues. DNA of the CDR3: TGTGCCAGCACCACTACAGGGTTCGGAAACACCATATATTTT. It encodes CASTTTGFGNTIYF.

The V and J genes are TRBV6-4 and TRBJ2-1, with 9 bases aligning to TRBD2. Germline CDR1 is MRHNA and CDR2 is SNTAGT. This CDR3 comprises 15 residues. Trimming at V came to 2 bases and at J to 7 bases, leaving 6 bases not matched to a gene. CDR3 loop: CASSDGRGGVNEQFF. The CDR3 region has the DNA TGTGCCAGCAGTGACGGGCGGGGGGGCGTGAATGAGCAGTTCTTC.

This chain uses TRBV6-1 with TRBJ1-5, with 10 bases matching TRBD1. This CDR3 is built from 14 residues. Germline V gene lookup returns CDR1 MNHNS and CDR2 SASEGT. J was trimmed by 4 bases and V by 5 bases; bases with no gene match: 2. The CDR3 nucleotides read TGTGCCAGCAGTTGGACAGGGGGAAATCAGCCCCAGCATTTT. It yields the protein CASSWTGGNQPQHF.

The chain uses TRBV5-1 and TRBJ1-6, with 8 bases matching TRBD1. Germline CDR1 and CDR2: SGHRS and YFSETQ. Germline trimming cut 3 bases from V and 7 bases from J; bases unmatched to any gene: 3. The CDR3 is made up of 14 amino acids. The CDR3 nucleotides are TGCGCCAGCAGCTCGGGACAGGTCAATTCACCCCTCCACTTT. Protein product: CASSSGQVNSPLHF.

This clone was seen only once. The CDR3 reads CSAGSAGGDEQFF. The CDR3 bases are TGCAGCGCCGGGAGCGCGGGGGGGGATGAGCAGTTCTTC. The genes are TRBV29-1 and TRBJ2-1; 9 bases agree with TRBD2. The CDR3 contains 13 residues. Germline V gene lookup returns CDR1 SQVTM and CDR2 ANQGSEA. The trim removed 7 bases at V and 8 bases at J, leaving 9 bases unmatched.

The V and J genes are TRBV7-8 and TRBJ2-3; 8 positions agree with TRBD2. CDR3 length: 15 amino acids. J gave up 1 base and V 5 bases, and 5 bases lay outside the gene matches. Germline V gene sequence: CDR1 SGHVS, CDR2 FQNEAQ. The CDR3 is CASSERGQGTDTQYF. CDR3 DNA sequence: TGTGCCAGCAGCGAGCGGGGGCAAGGCACAGATACGCAGTATTTT.

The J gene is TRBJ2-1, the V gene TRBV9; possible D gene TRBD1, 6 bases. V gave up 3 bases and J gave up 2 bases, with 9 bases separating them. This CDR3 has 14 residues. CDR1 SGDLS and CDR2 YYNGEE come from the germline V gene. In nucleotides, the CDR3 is TGTGCCAGCAGCGCAGGGGATGCCTACAATGAGCAGTTCTTC. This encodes CASSAGDAYNEQFF.

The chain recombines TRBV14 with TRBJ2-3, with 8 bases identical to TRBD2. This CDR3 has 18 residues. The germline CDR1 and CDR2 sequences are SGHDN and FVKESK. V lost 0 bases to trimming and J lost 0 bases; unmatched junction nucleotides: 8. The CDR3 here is CASSQDSGDPQSTDTQYF. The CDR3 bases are TGTGCCAGCAGCCAAGATAGCGGGGACCCACAAAGCACAGATACGCAGTATTTT.

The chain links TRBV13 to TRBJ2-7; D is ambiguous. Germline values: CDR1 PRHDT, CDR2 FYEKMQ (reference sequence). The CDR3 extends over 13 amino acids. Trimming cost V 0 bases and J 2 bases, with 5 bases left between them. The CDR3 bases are TGTGCCAGCAGCTTAGGACAGCCCTACGAGCAGTACTTC. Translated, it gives CASSLGQPYEQYF.

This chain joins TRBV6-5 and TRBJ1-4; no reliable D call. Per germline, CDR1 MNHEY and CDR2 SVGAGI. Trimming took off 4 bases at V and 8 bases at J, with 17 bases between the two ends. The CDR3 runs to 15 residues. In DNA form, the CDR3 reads TGTGCCAGCAGTTCCGCGGGGTACCGTGGAGAAAAACTGTTTTTT. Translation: CASSSAGYRGEKLFF.

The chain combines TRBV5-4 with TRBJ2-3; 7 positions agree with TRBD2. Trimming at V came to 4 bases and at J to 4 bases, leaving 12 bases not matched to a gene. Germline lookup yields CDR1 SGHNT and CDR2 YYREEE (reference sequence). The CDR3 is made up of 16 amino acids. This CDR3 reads CASSTPTSYLSDTQYF. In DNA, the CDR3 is TGTGCCAGCAGCACCCCGACTAGCTACTTATCAGATACGCAGTATTTT.

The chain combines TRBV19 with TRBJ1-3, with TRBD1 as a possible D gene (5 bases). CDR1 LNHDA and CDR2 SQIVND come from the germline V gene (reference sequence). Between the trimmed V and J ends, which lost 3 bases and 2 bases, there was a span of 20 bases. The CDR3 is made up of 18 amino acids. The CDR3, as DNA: TGTGCCAGTAGTATGCCCCAGTTGGTTGCGGGGGCTGGAAACACCATATATTTT. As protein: CASSMPQLVAGAGNTIYF.

The CDR3 protein is CASGWKGRVEGQRPLHF. As DNA, the CDR3 is TGTGCCAGCGGTTGGAAGGGGAGGGTGGAGGGCCAACGTCCCCTCCACTTT. The chain combines TRBV5-5 with TRBJ1-6; a weak D match, TRBD1 (5 bases). Deletions cut 7 bases from V and 13 bases from J, with 30 bases between. The germline V gene encodes CDR1 SGHKS and CDR2 YYEKEE (reference sequence). This CDR3 is 17 amino acids long.

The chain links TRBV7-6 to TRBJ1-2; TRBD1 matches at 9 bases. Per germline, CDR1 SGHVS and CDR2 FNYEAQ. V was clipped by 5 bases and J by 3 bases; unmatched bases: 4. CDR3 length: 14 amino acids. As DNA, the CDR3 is TGTGCCAGCAGCGAAGGGACAGGGTACTATGGCTACACCTTC. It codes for CASSEGTGYYGYTF.

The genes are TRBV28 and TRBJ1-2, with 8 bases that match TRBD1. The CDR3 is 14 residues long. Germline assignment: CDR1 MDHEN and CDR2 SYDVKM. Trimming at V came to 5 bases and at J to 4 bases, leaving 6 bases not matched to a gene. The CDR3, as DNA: TGTGCCAGCAGTCCCCAGGGGGCGAGCTATGGCTACACCTTC. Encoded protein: CASSPQGASYGYTF.

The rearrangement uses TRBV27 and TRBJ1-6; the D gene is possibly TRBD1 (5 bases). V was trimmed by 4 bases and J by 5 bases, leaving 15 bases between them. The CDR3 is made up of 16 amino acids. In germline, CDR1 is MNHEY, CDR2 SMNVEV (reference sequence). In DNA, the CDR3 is TGTGCCAGCAGTTGGGGCAGGGTCGGTAATAATTCACCCCTCCACTTT. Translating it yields CASSWGRVGNNSPLHF.

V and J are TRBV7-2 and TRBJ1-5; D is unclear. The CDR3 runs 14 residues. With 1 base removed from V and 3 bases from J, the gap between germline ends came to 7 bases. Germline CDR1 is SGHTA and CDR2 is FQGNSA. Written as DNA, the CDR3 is TGTGCCAGCAGCTTAGGGGCAGTCAATCAGCCCCAGCATTTT. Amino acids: CASSLGAVNQPQHF. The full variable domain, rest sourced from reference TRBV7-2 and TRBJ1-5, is GAGVSQSPSNKVTEKGKDVELRCDPISGHTALYWYRQSLGQGLEFLIYFQGNSAPDKSGLPSDRFSAERTGGSVSTLTIQRTQQEDSAVYLCASSLGAVNQPQHFGDGTRLSIL.

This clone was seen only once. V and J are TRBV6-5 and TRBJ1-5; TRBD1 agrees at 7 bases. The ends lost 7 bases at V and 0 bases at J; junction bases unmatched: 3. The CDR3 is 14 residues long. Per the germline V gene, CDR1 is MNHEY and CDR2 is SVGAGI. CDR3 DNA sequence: TGTGCCAGCAACAGGGGATATAGCAATCAGCCCCAGCATTTT. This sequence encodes CASNRGYSNQPQHF.

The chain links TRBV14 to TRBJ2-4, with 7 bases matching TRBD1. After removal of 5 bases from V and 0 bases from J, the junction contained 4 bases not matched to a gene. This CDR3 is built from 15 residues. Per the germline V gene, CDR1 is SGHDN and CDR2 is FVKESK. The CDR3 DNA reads TGTGCCAGCAGCTTACAGGGGTCAGCCAAAAACATTCAGTACTTC. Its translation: CASSLQGSAKNIQYF.

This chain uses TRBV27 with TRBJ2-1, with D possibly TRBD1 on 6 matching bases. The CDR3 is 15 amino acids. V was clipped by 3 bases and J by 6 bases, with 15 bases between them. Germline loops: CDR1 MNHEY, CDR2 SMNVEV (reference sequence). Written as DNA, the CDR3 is TGTGCCAGCAGTTTTCCCTCCAGAGGGGGCAATGAGCAGTTCTTC. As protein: CASSFPSRGGNEQFF.

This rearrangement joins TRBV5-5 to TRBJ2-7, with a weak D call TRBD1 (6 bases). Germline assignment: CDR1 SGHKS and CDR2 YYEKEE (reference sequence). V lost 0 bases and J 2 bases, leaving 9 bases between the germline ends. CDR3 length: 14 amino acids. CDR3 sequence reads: CASSLVGGPYEQYF. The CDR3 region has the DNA TGTGCCAGCAGCTTGGTTGGGGGCCCCTACGAGCAGTACTTC.

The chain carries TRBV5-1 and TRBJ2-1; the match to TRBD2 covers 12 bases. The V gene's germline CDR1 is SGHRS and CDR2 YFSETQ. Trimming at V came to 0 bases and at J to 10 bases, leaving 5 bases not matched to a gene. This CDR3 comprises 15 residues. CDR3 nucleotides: TGCGCCAGCAGCTTGGCACTAGCGGGAGGCTTCGAGCAGTTCTTC. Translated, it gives CASSLALAGGFEQFF.

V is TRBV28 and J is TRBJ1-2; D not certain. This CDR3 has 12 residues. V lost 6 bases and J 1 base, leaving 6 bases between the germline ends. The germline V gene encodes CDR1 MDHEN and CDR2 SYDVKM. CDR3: CASSVGNYGYTF. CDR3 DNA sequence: TGTGCCAGCAGCGTCGGTAACTATGGCTACACCTTC.

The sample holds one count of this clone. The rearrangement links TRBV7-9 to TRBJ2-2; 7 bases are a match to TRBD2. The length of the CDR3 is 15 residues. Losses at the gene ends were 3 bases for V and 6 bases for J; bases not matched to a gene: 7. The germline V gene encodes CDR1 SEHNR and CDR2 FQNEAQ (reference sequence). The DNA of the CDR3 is TGTGCCAGCAGCTTTGAGCCAGCGGGATCCGGGGAGCTGTTTTTT. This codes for CASSFEPAGSGELFF.

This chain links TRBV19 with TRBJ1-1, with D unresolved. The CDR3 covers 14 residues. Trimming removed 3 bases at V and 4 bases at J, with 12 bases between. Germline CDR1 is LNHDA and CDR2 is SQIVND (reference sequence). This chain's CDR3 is CASSMGAGSTEAFF. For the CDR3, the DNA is TGTGCCAGTAGTATGGGCGCGGGGAGCACTGAAGCTTTCTTT.

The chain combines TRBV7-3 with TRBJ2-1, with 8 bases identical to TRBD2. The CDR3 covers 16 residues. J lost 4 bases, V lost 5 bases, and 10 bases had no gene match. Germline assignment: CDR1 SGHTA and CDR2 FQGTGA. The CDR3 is CASSVTGTSGYNEQFF. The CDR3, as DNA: TGTGCCAGCAGCGTGACCGGCACTAGCGGTTACAATGAGCAGTTCTTC. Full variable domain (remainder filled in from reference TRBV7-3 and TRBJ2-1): GAGVSQTPSNKVTEKGKYVELRCDPISGHTALYWYRQSLGQGPEFLIYFQGTGAADDSGLPNDRFFAVRPEGSVSTLKIQRTERGDSAVYLCASSVTGTSGYNEQFFGPGTRLTVL.

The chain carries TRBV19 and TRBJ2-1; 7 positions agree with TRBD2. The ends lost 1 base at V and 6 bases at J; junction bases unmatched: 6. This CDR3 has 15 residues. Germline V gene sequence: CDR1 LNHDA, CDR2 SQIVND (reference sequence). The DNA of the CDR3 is TGTGCCAGTAGTATAGGGGGGAGGGCGGGCAATGAGCAGTTCTTC. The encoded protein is CASSIGGRAGNEQFF.

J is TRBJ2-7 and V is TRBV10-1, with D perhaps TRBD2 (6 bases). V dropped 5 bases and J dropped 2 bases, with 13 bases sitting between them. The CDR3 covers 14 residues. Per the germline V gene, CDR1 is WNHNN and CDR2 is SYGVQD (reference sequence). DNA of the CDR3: TGCGCCAGCAGTAGGAGGGGACCCACCTACGAGCAGTACTTC. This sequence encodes CASSRRGPTYEQYF.

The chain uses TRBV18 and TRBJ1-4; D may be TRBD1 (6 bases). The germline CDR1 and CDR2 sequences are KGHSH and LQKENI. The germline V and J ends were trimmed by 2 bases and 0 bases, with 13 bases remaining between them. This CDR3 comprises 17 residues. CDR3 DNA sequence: TGTGCCAGCTCACCAATCACAGGGACCACAACTAATGAAAAACTGTTTTTT. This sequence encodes CASSPITGTTTNEKLFF.